The 15 T cell receptor beta chains below come from one sample, sequenced in a study of blood T cells in healthy people across ages (dated by TCRdb to between 2014 and 2016). Libraries came from 5' RACE. The data were produced on an Illumina HiSeq 2500. A second PCR of roughly 7 to 11 cycles was run with a J-beta primer mix and a sample-barcoded 5' primer. TCRdb ran its own pipeline on the public reads, namely fastp trimming at Q25 and MiXCR clone calling, and kept in-frame beta chains. Each record represents a unique CDR3 protein, reported with the most common genes and DNA among its rows. This sample has around 900,000 distinct CDR3 sequences in its table, and roughly half of those were observed once. About a fifth of the sample rests with the top ten. Sequencing input: blood. The receptors here all came from a woman between 55 and 75 years old in good health.

Concerning this clonotype itself: This may be a read error, as it is one base from a much larger clone. DNA for the CDR3: TGCAGCACACAGGTTCTAGACGAGCAGTACTTC. This codes for CSTQVLDEQYF. V is TRBV29-1 and J is TRBJ2-5; tentative D call: TRBD1 (5 bases). TRBJ2-7 matches the DNA end more closely, so the J call is doubtful. The CDR3 runs 11 residues. The germline V gene encodes CDR1 SQVTM and CDR2 ANQGSEA.

This clonotype was counted a few times. J is TRBJ1-2 and V is TRBV4-1, with D perhaps TRBD1 (6 bases). Trimming cost V 4 bases and J 6 bases, with 21 bases left between them. This CDR3 comprises 16 residues. Germline-derived CDR1 and CDR2 are MGHRA and YSYEKL. The CDR3 DNA follows: TGCGCCAGCAGCCTGAAGAACAGGGAGCTTATCGATGGCTACACCTTC. The encoded protein is CASSLKNRELIDGYTF.

This clonotype occurred a few times. This chain links TRBV7-2 with TRBJ1-5, with TRBD1 identical over 9 bases. The germline V gene has CDR1 SGHTA and CDR2 FQGNSA. The V gene end was trimmed by 5 bases and the J gene end by 6 bases; junction bases not matched to a gene: 8. CDR3 length: 15 residues. The DNA of the CDR3 is TGTGCCAGCAGCCGGGACAGGGTTTACGGTCAGCCCCAGCATTTT. This codes for CASSRDRVYGQPQHF.

This rearrangement joins TRBV5-6 to TRBJ2-4; 8 positions agree with TRBD1. The J call may be in error: the DNA end matches TRBJ2-7 better. The CDR3 runs 17 residues. Germline V gene sequence: CDR1 SGHDT, CDR2 YYEEEE. The CDR3 loop is CASSYEPRTGNGYEQYF. The CDR3 DNA follows: TGTGCCAGCAGCTACGAACCCAGGACAGGGAACGGATACGAGCAGTACTTC.

The chain carries TRBV10-2 and TRBJ2-5; D gene ambiguous. TRBJ2-7 explains the end of the DNA better; the J call may be wrong. The CDR3 contains 12 residues. Germline CDR1 is WSHSY and CDR2 is SAAADI. CDR3 nucleotides: TGCGCCAGCAGCGCATCATCGCACGAGCAGTACTTC. Protein sequence: CASSASSHEQYF.

There are a few counts of this clonotype. This chain uses TRBV29-1 with TRBJ2-7, with D perhaps assigned TRBD1 or TRBD2 (5 bases each). Germline CDR1 and CDR2: SQVTM and ANQGSEA. The CDR3 runs 13 residues. V shed 7 bases and J shed 2 bases, with 15 bases lying between them. The CDR3 coding sequence is TGCAGCGCCGAAGCGGACACAACCTACGAGCAGTACTTC. Translation gives CSAEADTTYEQYF.

The chain uses TRBV28 and TRBJ2-5; TRBD2 aligns across 8 bases. The CDR3 loop spans 18 amino acids. Trimming cost V 1 base and J 11 bases; bases outside gene matches: 21. Germline V gives CDR1 MDHEN, CDR2 SYDVKM. CDR3 sequence reads: CASSLSRGAGAGYNEQYF. CDR3 in DNA: TGTGCCAGCAGTTTATCCCGGGGAGCGGGGGCCGGGTACAATGAGCAGTACTTC.

As concerns this clonotype: Relative to the germline gene, one junction end is altered; a read error may explain this. This sequence joins TRBV4-2 and TRBJ2-2; D gene ambiguous. The germline V gene encodes CDR1 LGHNA and CDR2 YNFKEQ. This CDR3 is 13 amino acids long. The CDR3 coding sequence is TGTGTCAGCAGCCAAGATCTCTCCGGGGAGCTGTTTTTT. It is translated as CVSSQDLSGELFF.

The V call is TRBV20-1, the J call TRBJ2-3; 11 bases match TRBD2. CDR3 size: 20 residues. Germline lookup yields CDR1 DFQATT and CDR2 SNEGSKA (reference sequence). The trim removed 0 bases at V and 2 bases at J, leaving 16 bases unmatched. CDR3 loop: CSARDDITALAGGPTDTQYF. CDR3 sequence (DNA): TGCAGTGCTAGAGATGATATCACTGCTCTAGCGGGAGGCCCCACAGATACGCAGTATTTT.

The chain is built from TRBV9 and TRBJ2-7, with D unresolved. This CDR3 comprises 15 residues. CDR1 is SGDLS, CDR2 YYNGEE, per germline. The V end was cut by 4 bases, the J end by 1 base, with 15 bases between. The CDR3 loop is CASSPTIGMSYEQYF. CDR3 coding DNA: TGTGCCAGCAGCCCGACAATAGGGATGTCCTACGAGCAGTACTTC.

The chain recombines TRBV15 with TRBJ1-4, with D unresolved. The CDR3 has 18 residues. The germline V and J ends were trimmed by 0 bases and 0 bases, with 14 bases remaining between them. Looked up from germline, CDR1 is LNHNV and CDR2 is YYDKDF (reference sequence). CDR3 region: CATSRDLMGIATNEKLFF. The CDR3 DNA reads as TGTGCCACCAGCAGAGATCTGATGGGGATCGCAACTAATGAAAAACTGTTTTTT.

The rearrangement uses TRBV28 and TRBJ2-3, with D possibly matching TRBD1 (5 bases). The V gene lost 6 bases and the J gene lost 1 base, with 14 bases spanning the gap. CDR1 is MDHEN and CDR2 is SYDVKM in the germline V gene. The length of the CDR3 is 15 residues. The CDR3 DNA follows: TGTGCCAGCAGGGTCCGGACATCACGCACAGATACGCAGTATTTT. Translating it yields CASRVRTSRTDTQYF.

This clonotype was found a few times. For the CDR3, the DNA is TGTGCCAGCAGCGCCTTGAGGCCGACGAACCAAGAGACCCAGTACTTC. The encoded protein is CASSALRPTNQETQYF. The V gene is TRBV7-6, the J gene TRBJ2-5; D is unclear. V was shortened by 5 bases and J by 0 bases, with 16 bases between the two germline ends. The CDR3 consists of 16 residues. Germline V gene lookup returns CDR1 SGHVS and CDR2 FNYEAQ.

V and J are TRBV6-2 or TRBV6-3 and TRBJ2-1; TRBD2 matches at 9 bases. The junction had 6 bases not matched to a gene; V was cut back by 2 bases and J by 7 bases. The CDR3 spans 15 residues. Germline V gives CDR1 MNHEY, CDR2 SVGEGT. CDR3 DNA: TGTGCCAGCAGTTACGGCCCAGCGGGAGGAAATGAGCAGTTCTTC. This codes for CASSYGPAGGNEQFF.

This clonotype showed up just once. This sequence may be a read error, since a much larger clone differs from it by one base. The chain recombines TRBV7-9 with TRBJ2-1; weak D call: TRBD1 (5 bases). Germline V lookup: CDR1 SEHNR, CDR2 FQNEAQ (reference sequence). V was clipped by 10 bases and J by 10 bases, with 29 bases between them. The CDR3 sequence is 16 residues long. In nucleotides, the CDR3 is TGTGCCATCAGGGCTGATTCCGGACCATACTTTAAGGAGCAGTTCTTC. Translated: CAIRADSGPYFKEQFF. Full variable domain (missing parts from reference TRBV7-9 and TRBJ2-1): DTGVSQNPRHKITKRGQNVTFRCDPISEHNRLYWYRQTLGQGPEFLTYFQNEAQLEKSRLLSDRFSAERPKGSFSTLEIQRTEQGDSAMYLCAIRADSGPYFKEQFFGPGTRLTVL.